Listed below are T cell receptor beta chains from one sample, sequenced in a study of blood T cell repertoires in COVID-19. Data came from immunoSEQ multiplex PCR; TCRdb stores just in-frame clones and leaves some out. The repertoire includes roughly 260,000 clones, around nine tenths of them detected once, and over 7.5% sits in the top ten. Sequencing was done on a sample of peripheral blood. These TCRs come from a man aged 35 to 55 who had recovered from COVID-19. CDR3s include the opening cysteine and the closing phenylalanine or tryptophan. D genes are given only for firm matches. Size values are once, few and many counts, or a class for expanded clones, and some rows have none.

J gene,clone size,V gene,D gene,CDR3 protein,CDR3 DNA
TRBJ2-2,-,TRBV4-3,-,CASSQAAKRSVTGELFF,TGCGCCAGCAGCCAAGCCGCGAAGAGGTCTGTCACCGGGGAGCTGTTTTTT
TRBJ2-1,once,TRBV4-1,TRBD2,CASSLAGGPLYEQFF,TGCGCCAGCAGCCTAGCGGGGGGGCCACTTTATGAGCAGTTCTTC
TRBJ2-7,-,TRBV29-1,TRBD2,CSVREGWRVEQYF,TGCAGCGTTCGGGAGGGCTGGCGGGTCGAGCAGTACTTC
TRBJ1-2,-,TRBV29-1,-,CSVEDGRTLYGYTF,TGCAGCGTTGAAGATGGTCGGACACTCTATGGCTACACCTTC
TRBJ1-4,-,TRBV4-1,TRBD1,CASSRTQGGGEKLFF,TGCGCCAGCAGCCGCACGCAGGGGGGAGGTGAAAAACTGTTTTTT
TRBJ2-6,once,TRBV10-3,-,CAISGGRGSGANVLTF,TGTGCCATCAGTGGGGGCAGGGGCTCTGGGGCCAACGTCCTGACTTTC
TRBJ2-4,few,TRBV6-1,TRBD1,CASSEGFPTGILAKNIQYF,TGTGCCAGCAGTGAAGGCTTCCCGACAGGGATTCTAGCCAAAAACATTCAGTACTTC
TRBJ2-3,-,TRBV9,-,CASSLYGGSDTQYF,TGTGCCAGCAGCCTTTACGGGGGTTCAGATACGCAGTATTTT
TRBJ2-7,-,TRBV5-6,TRBD1,CASSLRGLRQDRTYEQYF,TGTGCCAGCAGCCTCAGGGGGCTTCGACAGGATAGAACTTACGAGCAGTACTTC
TRBJ2-5,-,TRBV5-1,TRBD2,CASSSIAGEETQYF,TGCGCCAGCAGCTCTATAGCGGGAGAAGAGACCCAGTACTTC
TRBJ2-7,-,TRBV27,-,CASSLKGLYEQYF,TGTGCCAGCAGTTTAAAGGGGCTCTACGAGCAGTACTTC
TRBJ1-1,-,TRBV5-6,TRBD1,CASSPVTGLNTEAFF,TGTGCCAGCAGCCCGGTGACAGGGTTGAACACTGAAGCTTTCTTT
TRBJ1-2,-,TRBV29-1,-,CSVETSPTSGYTF,TGCAGCGTTGAAACCAGCCCGACTTCTGGCTACACCTTC
TRBJ2-2,-,TRBV9,TRBD1,CASSTSGTGGFGELFF,TGTGCCAGCAGCACCTCCGGGACAGGGGGCTTCGGGGAGCTGTTTTTT
TRBJ2-7,-,TRBV13,TRBD1,CASSSDRGPYEQYF,TGTGCCAGCAGCTCGGACAGGGGGCCCTACGAGCAGTACTTC
TRBJ1-1,-,TRBV11-2,-,CASSRGGQKNTEAFF,TGTGCCAGCAGCCGAGGGGGACAAAAGAACACTGAAGCTTTCTTT